This T cell receptor (beta chain) was recorded in a study of blood T cell repertoires in COVID-19. Study context: Sites in the United States, Italy and Spain provided acute and convalescent COVID-19 samples.

V trimming: 6 bases; J trimming: 2 bases; junction bases outside the gene matches: 6. From germline, CDR1 is WSHSY and CDR2 SAAADI. There are 14 residues in the CDR3. The assay was immunoSEQ multiplex PCR, and TCRdb's table has in-frame clones only and misses some. The sample holds tens of thousands of clones, around three quarters seen once. Sequencing was done on a sample of peripheral blood. The chain uses TRBV10-2 and TRBJ2-7, with TRBD1 matching over 8 bases. The TCR sequence derives from a man aged 55 to 69 with active or convalescent COVID-19. The CDR3 sequence is CASRDPGQAYEQYF. CDR3 coding DNA: TGCGCCAGCAGAGATCCGGGACAGGCCTACGAGCAGTACTTC.